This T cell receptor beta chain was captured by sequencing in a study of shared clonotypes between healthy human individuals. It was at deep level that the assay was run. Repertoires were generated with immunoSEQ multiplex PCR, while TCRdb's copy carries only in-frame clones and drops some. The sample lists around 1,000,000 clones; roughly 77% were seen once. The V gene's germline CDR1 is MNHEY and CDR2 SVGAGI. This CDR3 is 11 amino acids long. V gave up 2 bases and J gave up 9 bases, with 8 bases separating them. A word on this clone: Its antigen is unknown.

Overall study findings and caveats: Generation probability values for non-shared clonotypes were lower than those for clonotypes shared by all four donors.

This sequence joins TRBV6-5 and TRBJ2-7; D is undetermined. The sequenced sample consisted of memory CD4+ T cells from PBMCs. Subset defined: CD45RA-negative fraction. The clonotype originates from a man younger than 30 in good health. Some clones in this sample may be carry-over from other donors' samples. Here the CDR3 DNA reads TGTGCCAGCAGTTACAAGCAGGTGCAGTACTTC. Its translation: CASSYKQVQYF.